A selection of T cell receptor beta chains follows, all from one sample in a study of beta chain features in type 1 diabetes. The table came from immunoSEQ multiplex PCR; TCRdb's copy has only in-frame clones and leaves some out. The data show some 160,000 clones, with 8% to 8.5% seen just once and more than 0.5% held by the top ten. What was sequenced was central memory CD4+ T cells from blood. The receptors stem from a woman aged 18-29 years with type 1 diabetes. Each CDR3 is given with its conserved first and last residue. D genes are given only for firm matches. Expanded clones are given a class, and other clones once, few, many or no size at all.

size	D	V	J	DNA	CDR3
few	-	TRBV7-9	TRBJ2-5	TGTGCCAGCAGCCCAGGGGCCCAAGAGACCCAGTACTTC	CASSPGAQETQYF
few	TRBD2	TRBV5-1	TRBJ2-7	TGCGCCAGCAGCTCAAAAGGGGGACTAGCGGGAGGCGTTTACGAGCAGTACTTC	CASSSKGGLAGGVYEQYF
few	-	TRBV7-2	TRBJ1-1	TGTGCCAGCAGCTCGGACAGGAACACTGAAGCTTTCTTT	CASSSDRNTEAFF
-	-	TRBV2	TRBJ1-4	TGTGCCAGCAGTGTACAGGGTGAAAAACTGTTTTTT	CASSVQGEKLFF
few	-	TRBV28	TRBJ1-1	TGTGCCAGCCTCCGCGGGGCGAATTTGAACACTGAAGCTTTCTTT	CASLRGANLNTEAFF
-	-	TRBV9	TRBJ2-5	TGTGCCAGCAGCGTAGACCTCGGGCAAGAGACCCAGTACTTC	CASSVDLGQETQYF
-	-	TRBV4-1	TRBJ2-7	TGCGCCAGCAGCCGGCACCTGGCGGAAAGCTCCTACGAGCAGTACTTC	CASSRHLAESSYEQYF
-	TRBD1	TRBV7-2	TRBJ2-7	TGTGCCAGCAGCCCCTCAGGGGGCGGATACGAGCAGTACTTC	CASSPSGGGYEQYF
-	TRBD2	TRBV2	TRBJ2-7	TGTGCCAGCAGTAGCGGGAAGAGCTCCTACGAGCAGTACTTC	CASSSGKSSYEQYF
-	TRBD2	TRBV11-3	TRBJ2-3	TGTGCCAGCAGCTTAGGCGCTAGCGGAACGAATCGAGGGTATTTT	CASSLGASGTNRGYF
few	-	TRBV6-1	TRBJ2-7	TGTGCCAGCCTCGGGGAGTGGTACGAGCAGTACTTC	CASLGEWYEQYF
-	TRBD1	TRBV10-3	TRBJ2-1	TGTGCCATCAGTGAGGGGACAGGGCGCTACAATGAGCAGTTCTTC	CAISEGTGRYNEQFF
-	TRBD1	TRBV4-1	TRBJ2-7	TGCGCCAGCAGCCAACCCGGACAGGGGGTCGAGCAGTACTTC	CASSQPGQGVEQYF
few	TRBD2	TRBV2	TRBJ2-5	TGTGCCAGCAGGGATCCGGGACTAGCGGGAGTGGATGAGCAGTACTTC	CASRDPGLAGVDEQYF
few	TRBD1	TRBV5-5	TRBJ2-7	TGTGCCAGCAGCTTGGCGGGACAGTTCTACGAGCAGTACTTC	CASSLAGQFYEQYF
few	TRBD1	TRBV10-3	TRBJ2-7	TGTGCCATCAGTGATGGACAGGGATTCTACGAGCAGTACTTC	CAISDGQGFYEQYF
-	-	TRBV5-1	TRBJ1-6	TGCGCCAGCAGCTTTGATGATTTAAGCTCACCCCTCCACTTT	CASSFDDLSSPLHF